The T cell receptor beta chain under discussion was sequenced for a study of blood T cell repertoires in COVID-19. Some clones are missing from TCRdb's copy, which holds only in-frame ones; the method was immunoSEQ multiplex PCR. Of about 320,000 clones in the sample, approximately 90% are singletons; the top ten hold 3.5% to 5%. CDR3 length: 16 residues. Trimming took 0 bases from V and 1 from J; bases not matched to a gene: 3. CDR1 and CDR2 from the germline V gene are MNHEY and SVGAGI. The receptor's source is a young woman who had been exposed to COVID-19. The V gene is TRBV6-5, the J gene TRBJ1-1; 9 bases are a match to TRBD1. The sample was PBMCs or T cells enriched from blood (not recorded which). The CDR3 DNA sequence: TGTGCCAGCAGTTACTCCGGGACAGGGTGGAACACTGAAGCTTTCTTT. Amino acid sequence: CASSYSGTGWNTEAFF.